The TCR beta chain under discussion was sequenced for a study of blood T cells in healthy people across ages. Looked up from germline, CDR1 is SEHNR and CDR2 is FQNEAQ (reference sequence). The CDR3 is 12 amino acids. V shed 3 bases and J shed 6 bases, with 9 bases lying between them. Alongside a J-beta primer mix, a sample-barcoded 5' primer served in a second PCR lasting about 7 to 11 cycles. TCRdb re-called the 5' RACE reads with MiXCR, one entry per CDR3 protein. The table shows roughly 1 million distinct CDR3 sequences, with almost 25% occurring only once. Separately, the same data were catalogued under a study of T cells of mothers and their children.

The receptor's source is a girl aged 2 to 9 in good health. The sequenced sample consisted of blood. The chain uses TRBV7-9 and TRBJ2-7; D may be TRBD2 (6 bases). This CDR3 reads CASSFPGSEQYV. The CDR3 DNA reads TGTGCCAGCAGCTTCCCCGGGAGCGAGCAGTACGTC.